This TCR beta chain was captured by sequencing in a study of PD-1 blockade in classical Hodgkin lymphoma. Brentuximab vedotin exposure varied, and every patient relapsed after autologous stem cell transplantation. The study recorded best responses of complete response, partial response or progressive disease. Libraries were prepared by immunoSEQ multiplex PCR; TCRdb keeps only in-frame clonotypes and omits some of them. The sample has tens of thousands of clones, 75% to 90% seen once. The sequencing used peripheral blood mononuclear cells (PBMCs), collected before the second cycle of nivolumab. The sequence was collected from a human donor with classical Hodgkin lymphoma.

CDR3 in DNA: TGTGCCAGCAGCGCCCGCAGGGGGTCACCCAATGAGCAGTTCTTC. Translating gives CASSARRGSPNEQFF. This sequence joins TRBV9 and TRBJ2-1, with 7 bases matching TRBD1. With 3 bases clipped from V and 6 bases from J, the junction kept 9 bases outside the gene matches. The CDR3 covers 15 residues. Germline assignment: CDR1 SGDLS and CDR2 YYNGEE.